Each of the 18 T cell receptor beta chains below was sequenced from the same sample in a study of OX40 agonist ivuxolimab in advanced cancers. The library was generated by the immunoSEQ multiplex PCR assay. TCRdb obtained this table from immuneACCESS and retained in-frame rearrangements with V and J assigned. These tables miss some clones; where compared with another copy, unresolved V genes account for less than half of the shortfall, and the remainder is unexplained. This sample holds 52,000 or so clones; 93% were observed only once. The biggest ten clones account for about 20% of the sample. The sequencing here drew on CD4+ or CD8+ T cells sorted from blood, taken in a trial of the OX40 agonist ivuxolimab. These receptors were collected from an adult with an advanced solid tumor such as melanoma, head and neck, liver or kidney cancer.

This clone occurred once. The chain recombines TRBV9 with TRBJ2-1; D is ambiguous. Trimming pared 0 bases from V and 4 bases from J, leaving 8 bases between. CDR1 is SGDLS, CDR2 YYNGEE, per germline. The CDR3 has 14 residues. The CDR3 loop reads CASSVVGWYNEQFF. The CDR3 nucleotides read TGTGCCAGCAGCGTAGTGGGGTGGTACAATGAGCAGTTCTTC.

The genes are TRBV27 and TRBJ2-3; no clear D. V dropped 0 bases and J dropped 2 bases, with 6 bases sitting between them. The CDR3 is made up of 14 amino acids. CDR1 and CDR2 (germline): MNHEY, SMNVEV (reference sequence). The CDR3 nucleotides are TGTGCCAGCAGTTTATCTGGCCTCACAGATACGCAGTATTTT. Translation: CASSLSGLTDTQYF.

CDR3 sequence (DNA): TGTGCCAGCAGTTATAGAGGGGGAGGTGAGCAGTTCTTC. This translates into CASSYRGGGEQFF. This chain links TRBV6-5 with TRBJ2-1, with D perhaps TRBD1 or TRBD2 (6 bases each). V was pared by 3 bases and J by 9 bases, with 12 bases between. Looked up from germline, CDR1 is MNHEY and CDR2 is SVGAGI. The CDR3 consists of 13 residues.

The gene calls are TRBV5-4 and TRBJ1-2; D is ambiguous. This CDR3 spans 16 amino acids. Germline CDR1 reads SGHNT; CDR2 reads YYREEE (reference sequence). The V and J ends lost 0 bases and 4 bases respectively, with 16 bases between them. The CDR3 region is CASSLGTNDRLYGYTF. For the CDR3, the DNA is TGTGCCAGCAGCTTGGGTACAAACGATAGACTCTATGGCTACACCTTC.

The chain combines TRBV28 with TRBJ2-1; 7 bases line up with TRBD2. Germline-derived CDR1 and CDR2 are MDHEN and SYDVKM. V shed 8 bases, J shed 5 bases, and the junction held 12 bases outside the gene matches. There are 15 residues in the CDR3. CDR3 in DNA: TGTGCCAGCTCTTTTAGGACTAGATGGAACAATGAGCAGTTCTTC. Protein: CASSFRTRWNNEQFF. Full variable domain (remainder filled in from reference TRBV28 and TRBJ2-1): DVKVTQSSRYLVKRTGEKVFLECVQDMDHENMFWYRQDPGLGLRLIYFSYDVKMKEKGDIPEGYSVSREKKERFSLILESASTNQTSMYLCASSFRTRWNNEQFFGPGTRLTVL.

CDR3 nucleotides: TGTGCCAGCACCTTCCAGAGACAGGGTATACCGAGCTCCTACAATGAGCAGTTCTTC. This sequence encodes CASTFQRQGIPSSYNEQFF. The chain employs TRBV9 and TRBJ2-1; TRBD1 matches at 7 bases. The ends lost 6 bases at V and 0 bases at J; junction bases unmatched: 18. Looked up from germline, CDR1 is SGDLS and CDR2 is YYNGEE. CDR3 length equals 19 residues.

The chain uses TRBV27 and TRBJ2-2, with D unclear. Germline-derived CDR1 and CDR2 are MNHEY and SMNVEV (reference sequence). This CDR3 has 12 amino acids. Trimming removed 1 base from V and 4 bases from J, with 1 base in between. The CDR3 nucleotides read TGTGCCAGCAGTTTATTCACCGGGGAGCTGTTTTTT. Translation gives CASSLFTGELFF.

The rearrangement links TRBV27 to TRBJ1-5; a possible D gene is TRBD1 (5 bases). The CDR3 sequence is 14 residues long. Trimming took off 7 bases at V and 6 bases at J, with 16 bases between the two ends. Germline-derived CDR1 and CDR2 are MNHEY and SMNVEV (reference sequence). The CDR3 nucleotides are TGTGCCAGCATGACGGGGGGGATAGGTCAGCCCCAGCATTTT. Translation gives CASMTGGIGQPQHF.

This clone was recorded once. The genes are TRBV27 and TRBJ2-2, with 8 bases aligning to TRBD1. CDR3 length: 14 amino acids. The germline CDR1 and CDR2 sequences are MNHEY and SMNVEV (reference sequence). V gave up 6 bases and J gave up 7 bases; unmatched junction bases: 7. This CDR3 reads CASSFRTGLGELFF. For the CDR3, the DNA is TGTGCCAGCAGCTTCCGGACAGGGCTCGGGGAGCTGTTTTTT.

Note on this clone: This sample also contains other DNA sequences that code for the same CDR3. This chain links TRBV9 with TRBJ2-3; D may be TRBD2 (5 bases). This CDR3 is 17 amino acids long. Trimming removed 0 bases from V and 3 bases from J, with 17 bases in between. In germline, CDR1 is SGDLS, CDR2 YYNGEE. CDR3 nucleotides: TGTGCCAGCAGCGTAGAAGGATGGGGTGGGGAGACAGATACGCAGTATTTT. Protein: CASSVEGWGGETDTQYF.

This chain links TRBV7-3 with TRBJ2-1, with TRBD2 as a possible D gene (6 bases). The CDR3 contains 14 residues. Germline V lookup: CDR1 SGHTA, CDR2 FQGTGA. V shed 2 bases and J shed 8 bases, with 13 bases lying between them. The CDR3 here is CASSLSPPGDEQFF. The CDR3 bases are TGTGCCAGCAGCTTATCTCCCCCGGGGGATGAGCAGTTCTTC.

The chain employs TRBV30 and TRBJ2-7; either TRBD1 or TRBD2 may fit D (5 bases each). V dropped 4 bases and J dropped 2 bases, with 18 bases sitting between them. The CDR3 has 15 amino acids. Germline V gives CDR1 GTSNPN, CDR2 SVGIG (reference sequence). CDR3 protein: CAWTDIWGSPYEQYF. DNA for the CDR3: TGTGCCTGGACTGACATATGGGGGAGTCCCTACGAGCAGTACTTC.

V is TRBV7-9 and J is TRBJ1-1; no reliable D call. The V and J ends lost 5 bases and 5 bases respectively, with 6 bases between them. The germline V gene has CDR1 SEHNR and CDR2 FQNEAQ (reference sequence). This CDR3 contains 11 residues. CDR3: CASSLGTEAFF. The CDR3 DNA reads as TGTGCCAGCAGCCTCGGTACTGAAGCTTTCTTT.

Note on this clone: One junction end does not reproduce the germline sequence, and a read error may be involved. CDR3 loop: CASSLGDREMHF. The CDR3 DNA sequence: TGCGCCAGCAGCTTGGGGGACAGGGAGATGCACTTC. V and J are TRBV5-1 and TRBJ2-7, with 9 positions matching TRBD1. This CDR3 has 12 amino acids. Germline CDR1 and CDR2: SGHRS and YFSETQ. The whole variable domain, filled in from reference TRBV5-1 and TRBJ2-7, reads KAGVTQTPRYLIKTRGQQVTLSCSPISGHRSVSWYQQTPGQGLQFLFEYFSETQRNKGNFPGRFSGRQFSNSRSEMNVSTLELGDSALYLCASSLGDREMHFGPGTRLTVT.

This clone was detected only once. This chain joins TRBV21-1 and TRBJ1-2; the table assigns TRBD1, which was not confirmed against the DNA. TRBV21-1 is recorded as a pseudogene. CDR3 length: 14 residues. The CDR3 loop reads CASRYRGYPLGYTF. CDR3 coding DNA: TGTGCCAGCAGGTACAGGGGCTACCCCCTAGGCTACACCTTC.

V gene TRBV5-1 combines with J gene TRBJ1-2; TRBD1 aligns across 9 bases. Trimming at V came to 7 bases and at J to 5 bases, leaving 9 bases not matched to a gene. Germline V lookup: CDR1 SGHRS, CDR2 YFSETQ. The CDR3 runs to 14 residues. Written as DNA, the CDR3 is TGCGCCAGCGGCCCCTGGACAGGGGATTATGGCTACACCTTC. This sequence encodes CASGPWTGDYGYTF.

This sequence joins TRBV7-6 and TRBJ2-7; 7 bases agree with TRBD1. Germline-derived CDR1 and CDR2 are SGHVS and FNYEAQ. Trimming removed 5 bases from V and 3 bases from J; junction bases left unmatched: 4. The length of the CDR3 is 13 residues. The CDR3 DNA follows: TGTGCCAGCAGCCCAGGGGGAGTCTACGAGCAGTACTTC. Amino acids: CASSPGGVYEQYF.

The chain has TRBV27 and TRBJ2-1; TRBD2 aligns across 8 bases. Germline-derived CDR1 and CDR2 are MNHEY and SMNVEV (reference sequence). The CDR3 is 16 residues long. V was pared by 5 bases and J by 4 bases, with 10 bases of the junction left unmatched. CDR3 in amino acids: CASSPGAGEIYNEQFF. The CDR3 nucleotides are TGTGCCAGCAGTCCGGGAGCGGGAGAGATATACAATGAGCAGTTCTTC.